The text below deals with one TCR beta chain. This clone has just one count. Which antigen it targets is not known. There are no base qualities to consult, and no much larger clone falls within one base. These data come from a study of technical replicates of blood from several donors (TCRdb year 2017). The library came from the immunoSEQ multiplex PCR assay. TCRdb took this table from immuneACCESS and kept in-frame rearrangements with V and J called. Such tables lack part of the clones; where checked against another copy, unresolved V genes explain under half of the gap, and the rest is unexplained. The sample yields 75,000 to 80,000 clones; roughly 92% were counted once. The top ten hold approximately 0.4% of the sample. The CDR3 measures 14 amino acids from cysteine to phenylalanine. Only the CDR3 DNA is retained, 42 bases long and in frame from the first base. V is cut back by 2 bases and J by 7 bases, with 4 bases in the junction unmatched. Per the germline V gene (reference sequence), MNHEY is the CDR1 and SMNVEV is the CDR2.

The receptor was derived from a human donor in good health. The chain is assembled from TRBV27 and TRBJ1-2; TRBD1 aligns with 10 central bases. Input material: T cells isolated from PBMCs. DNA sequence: TGTGCCAGCAGTTTAGGACAGGGGGTTCGTGGCTACACCTTC. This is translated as CASSLGQGVRGYTF.